A single sample gave rise to the 26 T cell receptor beta chains below, sequenced in a study of OX40 agonist ivuxolimab in advanced cancers. Some clones are missing from TCRdb's copy, which holds only in-frame ones; the method was immunoSEQ multiplex PCR. The sample consists of roughly 46,000 clones, around 89% of them appearing once. The sequences come from CD4+ or CD8+ T cells sorted from blood, collected in a trial of the OX40 agonist ivuxolimab. These receptors originate from an adult with an advanced solid tumor such as melanoma, head and neck, liver or kidney cancer.

The rearrangement uses TRBV5-1 and TRBJ2-7; TRBD1 agrees at 9 bases. Germline loops: CDR1 SGHRS, CDR2 YFSETQ. CDR3 length: 13 residues. The trim removed 7 bases at V and 4 bases at J, leaving 6 bases unmatched. The CDR3 nucleotides read TGCGCCAGCGCCTGGACAGGGGAATACGAGCAGTACTTC. Protein: CASAWTGEYEQYF.

The DNA of the CDR3 is TGTGCCAGCAGCTTATCGGGACAGGAAGCTTTCTTT. Its translation: CASSLSGQEAFF. The chain is built from TRBV7-6 and TRBJ1-1; 7 nucleotides align to TRBD1. This CDR3 is 12 amino acids long. J lost 8 bases, V lost 2 bases, and 2 bases had no gene match. The germline V gene encodes CDR1 SGHVS and CDR2 FNYEAQ. The full variable domain, rest sourced from reference TRBV7-6 and TRBJ1-1, is GAGVSQSPRYKVTKRGQDVALRCDPISGHVSLYWYRQALGQGPEFLTYFNYEAQQDKSGLPNDRFSAERPEGSISTLTIQRTEQRDSAMYRCASSLSGQEAFFGQGTRLTVV.

This clone has a single count. The CDR3 protein is CASSILVRDGYYTF. The CDR3, as DNA: TGTGCCAGTAGTATCTTGGTTAGGGATGGCTACTACACCTTC. The chain couples TRBV19 to TRBJ1-2; D is undetermined. The germline CDR1 and CDR2 sequences are LNHDA and SQIVND (reference sequence). V was trimmed by 3 bases and J by 10 bases, leaving 18 bases between them. The CDR3 contains 14 residues.

The chain carries TRBV7-9 and TRBJ1-2, with D unclear. Germline CDR1 is SEHNR and CDR2 is FQNEAQ (reference sequence). This CDR3 comprises 16 residues. V was shortened by 5 bases and J by 0 bases, with 16 bases between the two germline ends. For the CDR3, the DNA is TGTGCCAGCAGCCTAAGTGCTGCACTAACTAACTATGGCTACACCTTC. This codes for CASSLSAALTNYGYTF. The whole variable domain, filled in from reference TRBV7-9 and TRBJ1-2, reads DTGVSQNPRHKITKRGQNVTFRCDPISEHNRLYWYRQTLGQGPEFLTYFQNEAQLEKSRLLSDRFSAERPKGSFSTLEIQRTEQGDSAMYLCASSLSAALTNYGYTFGSGTRLTVV.

This clone has a handful of counts. The V gene is TRBV30, the J gene TRBJ2-7, with D perhaps TRBD1 (6 bases). The V end was cut by 0 bases, the J end by 2 bases, with 14 bases between. The CDR3 is made up of 15 amino acids. The germline CDR1 and CDR2 sequences are GTSNPN and SVGIG (reference sequence). CDR3 sequence (DNA): TGTGCCTGGAGTGTCCTCCAGGGGTCTCCCTACGAGCAGTACTTC. Its translation is CAWSVLQGSPYEQYF. The variable domain in full, with the rest retrieved from reference TRBV30 and TRBJ2-7, is SQTIHQWPATLVQPVGSPLSLECTVEGTSNPNLYWYRQAAGRGLQLLFYSVGIGQISSEVPQNLSASRPQDRQFILSSKKLLLSDSGFYLCAWSVLQGSPYEQYFGPGTRLTVT.

The CDR3, as DNA: TGTGCCAGCAGACCAAACCCCGGTGTACAAGAGACCCAGTACTTC. Translating it yields CASRPNPGVQETQYF. V and J are TRBV27 and TRBJ2-5, with D uncertain. V lost 6 bases and J lost 2, with 16 bases in between. The CDR3 has 15 amino acids. CDR1 and CDR2 (germline): MNHEY, SMNVEV (reference sequence).

The chain is built from TRBV4-1 and TRBJ1-2, with TRBD1 identical over 9 bases. In germline, CDR1 is MGHRA, CDR2 YSYEKL. V lost 1 base to trimming and J lost 6 bases; unmatched junction nucleotides: 9. This CDR3 has 16 amino acids. The CDR3 loop reads CASSQVRTGVENGYTF. The CDR3 nucleotides read TGCGCCAGCAGCCAAGTTCGGACAGGGGTGGAGAATGGCTACACCTTC.

This chain uses TRBV28 with TRBJ2-5; D possibly corresponds to TRBD1 (5 bases). Germline values: CDR1 MDHEN, CDR2 SYDVKM. Between the trimmed V and J ends, which lost 3 bases and 2 bases, there was a span of 13 bases. The CDR3 has 15 residues. The CDR3 coding sequence is TGTGCCAGCAGTTTTCAGGGTCGGCCTCAAGAGACCCAGTACTTC. Protein: CASSFQGRPQETQYF.

This chain connects TRBV4-3 to TRBJ2-3; 8 nucleotides match TRBD2. The junction had 3 bases not matched to a gene; V was cut back by 2 bases and J by 2 bases. Germline assignment: CDR1 LGHNA and CDR2 YSLEER. The CDR3 covers 15 residues. CDR3 DNA: TGCGCCAGCAGCCAAACTAGCGGCGACACAGATACGCAGTATTTT. Protein: CASSQTSGDTDTQYF.

The chain links TRBV7-9 to TRBJ2-1; D remains ambiguous. V lost 5 bases, J lost 1 base, and 3 bases lay in between. Germline V gene lookup returns CDR1 SEHNR and CDR2 FQNEAQ (reference sequence). The CDR3 has 12 amino acids. This CDR3 is CASSLSYNEQFF. The DNA for the CDR3 is TGTGCCAGCAGCCTATCCTACAATGAGCAGTTCTTC.

The V call is TRBV19, the J call TRBJ2-7, with D possibly being TRBD1 (5 bases). V shed 5 bases and J shed 1 base, with 9 bases lying between them. The CDR3 contains 13 residues. The germline V gene has CDR1 LNHDA and CDR2 SQIVND (reference sequence). CDR3: CASSPGSSYEQYF. The DNA for the CDR3 is TGTGCCAGTAGTCCAGGGTCATCCTACGAGCAGTACTTC.

This clone was seen only a few times. This rearrangement joins TRBV7-6 to TRBJ1-6; TRBD1 aligns across 8 bases. Looked up from germline, CDR1 is SGHVS and CDR2 is FNYEAQ. V lost 4 bases and J lost 4; bases outside the gene matches: 6. The CDR3 covers 16 residues. The CDR3 here is CASSSTGVAYNSPLHF. As DNA, the CDR3 is TGTGCCAGCAGCTCGACAGGGGTGGCGTATAATTCACCCCTCCACTTT. Full variable domain (remainder filled in from reference TRBV7-6 and TRBJ1-6): GAGVSQSPRYKVTKRGQDVALRCDPISGHVSLYWYRQALGQGPEFLTYFNYEAQQDKSGLPNDRFSAERPEGSISTLTIQRTEQRDSAMYRCASSSTGVAYNSPLHFGNGTRLTVT.

The chain carries TRBV9 and TRBJ1-1; no clear D gene. Germline lookup yields CDR1 SGDLS and CDR2 YYNGEE. Trimming shortened V by 4 bases and J by 5 bases, and 12 bases separated the two germline ends. The CDR3 length is 13 residues. As DNA, the CDR3 is TGTGCCAGCAGCTCCTCTGTGGGGACTGAAGCTTTCTTT. Its translation is CASSSSVGTEAFF. The complete variable domain, with remaining parts taken from reference TRBV9 and TRBJ1-1, reads DSGVTQTPKHLITATGQRVTLRCSPRSGDLSVYWYQQSLDQGLQFLIQYYNGEERAKGNILERFSAQQFPDLHSELNLSSLELGDSALYFCASSSSVGTEAFFGQGTRLTVV.

Remarks on this clone: Other DNA sequences in this specimen translate into the identical CDR3. CDR3 sequence: CASSFTGGDEQYF. The CDR3 bases are TGTGCCAGCAGCTTTACAGGGGGAGACGAGCAGTACTTC. The J gene is TRBJ2-7, the V gene TRBV7-9; 8 bases agree with TRBD1. Losses at the gene ends were 3 bases for V and 5 bases for J; bases not matched to a gene: 3. Germline CDR1 reads SEHNR; CDR2 reads FQNEAQ (reference sequence). The CDR3 contains 13 residues. The entire variable domain, with the rest obtained from reference TRBV7-9 and TRBJ2-7, is as follows: DTGVSQNPRHKITKRGQNVTFRCDPISEHNRLYWYRQTLGQGPEFLTYFQNEAQLEKSRLLSDRFSAERPKGSFSTLEIQRTEQGDSAMYLCASSFTGGDEQYFGPGTRLTVT.

This clone came up once. The J gene is TRBJ2-7, the V gene TRBV5-1; 9 nucleotides match TRBD2. CDR1 SGHRS and CDR2 YFSETQ come from the germline V gene. V shed 0 bases and J 2 bases; nucleotides not matched to a gene: 9. CDR3 length equals 17 residues. The CDR3 loop reads CASSLGPAGGPPYEQYF. The DNA for the CDR3 is TGCGCCAGCAGCTTGGGTCCGGCGGGAGGGCCCCCCTACGAGCAGTACTTC.

CDR3 protein: CASSLVSGGMYNEQFF. The DNA of the CDR3 is TGCGCCAGCAGCCTTGTGAGCGGGGGTATGTACAATGAGCAGTTCTTC. The chain couples TRBV4-1 to TRBJ2-1; 8 bases align to TRBD2. The J segment lost 4 bases and the V segment lost 4 bases, leaving 9 bases of the junction unmatched. This CDR3 region has 16 residues. Germline CDR1 is MGHRA and CDR2 is YSYEKL.

The J gene is TRBJ2-6, the V gene TRBV9; 7 bases align to TRBD2. The CDR3 has 16 residues. Germline CDR1 and CDR2: SGDLS and YYNGEE. Trimming at V came to 2 bases and at J to 0 bases, leaving 2 bases not matched to a gene. The CDR3 bases are TGTGCCAGCAGCGTCACTAGCGACTCTGGGGCCAACGTCCTGACTTTC. Translation gives CASSVTSDSGANVLTF.

V is TRBV7-2 and J is TRBJ2-7, with 10 bases identical to TRBD2. CDR3 length: 14 residues. The V gene end was trimmed by 4 bases and the J gene end by 4 bases; junction bases not matched to a gene: 4. CDR1 is SGHTA and CDR2 is FQGNSA in the germline V gene. The CDR3 region is CASSYPGLAYEQYF. CDR3 nucleotides: TGTGCCAGCAGCTATCCGGGACTAGCGTACGAGCAGTACTTC.

This clone has only one observation. The chain recombines TRBV27 with TRBJ2-2; D might be TRBD1 (6 bases). This CDR3 is 14 amino acids long. Per germline, CDR1 MNHEY and CDR2 SMNVEV (reference sequence). Trimming took 0 bases from V and 6 from J, leaving 8 bases between them. The DNA of the CDR3 is TGTGCCAGCAGTTTATCGAAGGGGGCCGGGGAGCTGTTTTTT. Its translation: CASSLSKGAGELFF.

The chain combines TRBV11-2 with TRBJ1-1; a weak D match, TRBD1 (5 bases). Germline loops: CDR1 SGHAT, CDR2 FQNNGV. The ends were cut back, 5 bases at V and 3 bases at J, with 13 bases in the middle. This CDR3 spans 14 amino acids. The CDR3 sequence is CASSQTRGYTEAFF. The CDR3 DNA sequence: TGTGCCAGCAGCCAAACGCGGGGGTACACTGAAGCTTTCTTT.

This chain joins TRBV7-9 and TRBJ2-5, with D unclear. The J call may be wrong; the DNA end is better matched by TRBJ2-7. Germline V gene lookup returns CDR1 SEHNR and CDR2 FQNEAQ (reference sequence). This CDR3 contains 16 residues. DNA of the CDR3: TGTGCCAGCAGCTTACCAGCTGTTACAAGCTCCTACGAGCAGTACTTC. Its translation is CASSLPAVTSSYEQYF.

The V gene is TRBV19, the J gene TRBJ1-4; unclear D gene. V dropped 6 bases and J dropped 8 bases, with 7 bases sitting between them. Germline CDR1 is LNHDA and CDR2 is SQIVND (reference sequence). The CDR3 runs 11 residues. CDR3 amino acids: CASRNLEKLFF. CDR3 coding DNA: TGTGCCAGTAGGAACTTGGAAAAACTGTTTTTT.

The chain employs TRBV21-1 and TRBJ2-4; whether TRBD2, the table's D call, matches the DNA was not checked. TRBV21-1 is listed as a pseudogene. This CDR3 comprises 16 residues. The CDR3 bases are TGTGCCAGCAGCGGACGGACTAGCGGGCACAAAAACATTCAGTACTTC. It specifies CASSGRTSGHKNIQYF.

This sequence joins TRBV9 and TRBJ2-1, with TRBD1 identical over 7 bases. J lost 5 bases, V lost 1 base, and 3 bases had no gene match. In germline, CDR1 is SGDLS, CDR2 YYNGEE. The CDR3 spans 14 residues. This CDR3 is CASSVWDSHNEQFF. The CDR3 region has the DNA TGTGCCAGCAGCGTATGGGACAGCCACAATGAGCAGTTCTTC.

V gene TRBV2 combines with J gene TRBJ1-2; no clear D. CDR1 and CDR2 (germline): SNHLY, FYNNEI. The CDR3 has 16 amino acids. The V end was cut by 0 bases, the J end by 5 bases, with 16 bases between. The CDR3 here is CASSEALAGEKYGYTF. The CDR3 DNA is TGTGCCAGCAGTGAAGCGCTCGCCGGGGAGAAATATGGCTACACCTTC.

This sequence joins TRBV4-1 and TRBJ1-1, with D possibly matching TRBD1 (5 bases). With 4 bases removed from V and 7 bases from J, the gap between germline ends came to 13 bases. This CDR3 is 13 amino acids long. CDR1 and CDR2 (germline): MGHRA, YSYEKL. CDR3 in DNA: TGCGCCAGCAGCCGCAGGGACGGCATTGAAGCTTTCTTT. This encodes CASSRRDGIEAFF.